Included here is one T cell receptor (beta chain) sequence, with context. Antigen: not known. No patient had received any treatment before thyroid surgery. The authors' processing: A papillary thyroid cancer distant-metastasis classifier was built from CDR3 differences across clinicopathological groups. TCRdb ran MiXCR on the PCR reads. The V and J calls and clone size are TCRdb's, not the authors'. The data show about 28,000 clones, with more than 20% seen just once and about two fifths held by the top ten. The data were taken from a study of metastatic and nonmetastatic thyroid tumors. Study-level background: Repertoires from blood and tumor or nodule tissue of malignant and benign thyroid patients were compared. Study-level points and caveats: The study reportedly found significantly higher TCR beta diversity in malignant thyroid tumors than benign nodules, in blood and tumor.

The receptor's source is a female donor with papillary thyroid cancer or a benign thyroid nodule (not recorded which). Some clones in this sample may be carry-over from other donors' samples. Sequencing was done on a sample of blood.

CDR3 sequence (DNA): TGTGCCAGTAGTATAGGCTGGACGGAGAACACTGAAGCTTTCTTT. It translates to CASSIGWTENTEAFF. V is TRBV19 and J is TRBJ1-1; D remains ambiguous. This CDR3 has 15 amino acids. Germline CDR1 is LNHDA and CDR2 is SQIVND (reference sequence). V gave up 1 base and J gave up 1 base, with 10 bases separating them.